The 2 T cell receptor beta chains presented below share a single source sample, sequenced in a study of blood T cell repertoires in COVID-19 (dated by TCRdb to about 2020). Preparation of the library involved the immunoSEQ multiplex PCR assay. The source is immuneACCESS, and TCRdb retained only in-frame sequences with V and J called. Part of the clones is not carried over; for the studies checked, unresolved V genes explain less than half of this, and the remainder is unexplained. The sample table lists a few hundred thousand clones, 86% of them with a count of one. The ten largest clones add up to about 4% of the sample. Input material: peripheral blood. Every receptor here comes from a man aged 18 to 29 with active or convalescent COVID-19.

The chain carries TRBV19 and TRBJ2-1; 7 bases map to TRBD2. The ends lost 0 bases at V and 0 bases at J; junction bases unmatched: 11. Germline CDR1 and CDR2: LNHDA and SQIVND (reference sequence). The CDR3 consists of 19 residues. CDR3 sequence (DNA): TGTGCCAGTAGTATAGATTATGGCGGGAGAGTCGGCTCCTACAATGAGCAGTTCTTC. This gives the protein CASSIDYGGRVGSYNEQFF.

The chain joins TRBV28 to TRBJ1-2, with 7 nucleotides matching TRBD1. CDR1 is MDHEN, CDR2 SYDVKM, per germline. Unmatched junction bases numbered 18, after V lost 7 bases and J lost 7 bases. The CDR3 consists of 16 residues. The CDR3 DNA reads as TGTGCCAGCATCCGGAGCGGAACACAGGGGCGTGGTGGCTACACCTTC. Protein: CASIRSGTQGRGGYTF.